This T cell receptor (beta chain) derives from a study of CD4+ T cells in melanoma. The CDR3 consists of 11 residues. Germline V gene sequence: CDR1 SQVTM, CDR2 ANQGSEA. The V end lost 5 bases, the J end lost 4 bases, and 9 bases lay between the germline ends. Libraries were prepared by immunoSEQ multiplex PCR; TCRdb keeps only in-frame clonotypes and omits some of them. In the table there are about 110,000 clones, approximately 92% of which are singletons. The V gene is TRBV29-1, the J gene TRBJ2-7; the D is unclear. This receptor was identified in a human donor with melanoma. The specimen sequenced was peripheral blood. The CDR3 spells CSVKGAYEQYF. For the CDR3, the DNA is TGCAGCGTTAAAGGAGCGTACGAGCAGTACTTC.